Below are 32 T cell receptor beta chains sequenced from a single sample in a study of cytotoxic CD8 clonotypes in ibrutinib-treated CLL. The repertoire was sequenced with immunoSEQ multiplex PCR; TCRdb's copy has only in-frame clones and lacks some. The sample includes about 310,000 clones, around four fifths of them seen just once. The input for sequencing was PBMCs, taken before ibrutinib treatment. The receptors derive from a human donor with chronic lymphocytic leukemia.

The CDR3 loop reads CASSLGQGFEAFF. In nucleotides, the CDR3 is TGTGCCAGCAGCCTGGGACAGGGTTTTGAAGCTTTCTTT. This sequence joins TRBV28 and TRBJ1-1; TRBD1 aligns across 9 bases. The CDR3 contains 13 residues. V shed 6 bases, J shed 7 bases, and the junction held 6 bases outside the gene matches. The germline V gene encodes CDR1 MDHEN and CDR2 SYDVKM.

This chain joins TRBV5-1 and TRBJ2-3; 15 nucleotides align to TRBD2. The V and J ends lost 5 bases and 8 bases, in that order; junction bases with no gene match: 9. The germline CDR1 and CDR2 sequences are SGHRS and YFSETQ. CDR3 length: 16 amino acids. The CDR3 DNA sequence: TGCGCCAGCAGGCCGGGACTAGCGGGGGGATATGGTACGCAGTATTTT. It is translated as CASRPGLAGGYGTQYF. The variable domain in full, completed from reference TRBV5-1 and TRBJ2-3, reads KAGVTQTPRYLIKTRGQQVTLSCSPISGHRSVSWYQQTPGQGLQFLFEYFSETQRNKGNFPGRFSGRQFSNSRSEMNVSTLELGDSALYLCASRPGLAGGYGTQYFGPGTRLTVL.

This chain joins TRBV4-2 and TRBJ1-5; 7 bases fit TRBD1. CDR1 and CDR2 (germline): LGHNA, YNFKEQ. The CDR3 has 19 residues. The ends lost 1 base at V and 4 bases at J; junction bases unmatched: 16. The CDR3 bases are TGTGCCAGCAGCCAAGGTCCCTCCACCCCAGGGGGTAAGAATCAGCCCCAGCATTTT. Its protein product is CASSQGPSTPGGKNQPQHF.

This clone came up once. The chain recombines TRBV5-4 with TRBJ1-4, with D unclear. CDR3 length: 14 residues. Between the trimmed V and J ends, which lost 1 base and 4 bases, there was a span of 8 bases. Per germline, CDR1 SGHNT and CDR2 YYREEE (reference sequence). The chain's CDR3 is CASSLIRSNEKLFF. CDR3 in DNA: TGTGCCAGCAGCTTGATCAGGAGTAATGAAAAACTGTTTTTT.

Concerning this clone: Its ends do not fully match the called genes, so a read error is possible. The gene calls are TRBV11-2 and TRBJ2-3; D may be TRBD1 (5 bases). The CDR3 extends over 13 amino acids. Germline CDR1 is SGHAT and CDR2 is FQNNGV. CDR3 region: CASTLAGTDTQYF. DNA for the CDR3: TGTGCCAGCACCTTAGCAGGGACAGATACGCAGTATTTT.

This clone has just one count. The chain carries TRBV28 and TRBJ2-6, with D perhaps matching TRBD1 (6 bases). Germline V gene lookup returns CDR1 MDHEN and CDR2 SYDVKM. V gave up 6 bases and J gave up 1 base, with 13 bases separating them. This CDR3 is built from 16 residues. CDR3 sequence: CASSFGTGSGANVLTF. The CDR3 region has the DNA TGTGCCAGCAGCTTTGGTACAGGGTCTGGGGCCAACGTCCTGACTTTC. Using reference TRBV28 and TRBJ2-6 for the parts outside the CDR3, the full variable domain is DVKVTQSSRYLVKRTGEKVFLECVQDMDHENMFWYRQDPGLGLRLIYFSYDVKMKEKGDIPEGYSVSREKKERFSLILESASTNQTSMYLCASSFGTGSGANVLTFGAGSRLTVL.

This chain connects TRBV9 to TRBJ2-2, with a weak D call TRBD2 (6 bases). The V end lost 0 bases, the J end lost 3 bases, and 9 bases lay between the germline ends. The CDR3 is 15 amino acids. Germline CDR1 and CDR2: SGDLS and YYNGEE. CDR3 sequence reads: CASSVALADTGELFF. DNA for the CDR3: TGTGCCAGCAGCGTAGCACTAGCCGACACCGGGGAGCTGTTTTTT.

The chain employs TRBV6-4 and TRBJ2-3, with TRBD2 identical over 10 bases. V shed 4 bases and J 6 bases; nucleotides not matched to a gene: 7. The CDR3 is 15 residues long. Germline CDR1 and CDR2: MRHNA and SNTAGT. The CDR3 spells CASSGASGSRDTQYF. In DNA, the CDR3 is TGTGCCAGCAGTGGCGCTAGCGGGAGTAGGGATACGCAGTATTTT.

The chain has TRBV30 and TRBJ2-5, with TRBD2 matching 11 bases. The V gene end was trimmed by 4 bases and the J gene end by 4 bases; junction bases not matched to a gene: 5. The CDR3 has 14 amino acids. Germline CDR1 is GTSNPN and CDR2 is SVGIG (reference sequence). Written as DNA, the CDR3 is TGTGCCTGGACTAGACTAGCGGGATTAGAGACCCAGTACTTC. As protein: CAWTRLAGLETQYF.

This clone was recorded once. This chain uses TRBV27 with TRBJ2-6; unclear D gene. The CDR3 runs to 15 residues. The V gene lost 1 base and the J gene lost 3 bases, with 7 bases spanning the gap. Germline values: CDR1 MNHEY, CDR2 SMNVEV (reference sequence). CDR3 DNA sequence: TGTGCCAGCAGTTTATTACCGGGTGGGGCCAACGTCCTGACTTTC. Protein sequence: CASSLLPGGANVLTF.

The chain carries TRBV4-3 and TRBJ2-2; possible D gene TRBD2, 6 bases. Trimming left V 3 bases short and J 0 bases short, with 11 bases between. The CDR3 is 16 amino acids. Germline lookup yields CDR1 LGHNA and CDR2 YSLEER. The CDR3 reads CASSHLGGSNTGELFF. The CDR3 coding sequence is TGCGCCAGCAGCCACCTTGGGGGGTCGAACACCGGGGAGCTGTTTTTT.

The J gene is TRBJ2-2, the V gene TRBV28, with D possibly TRBD2 on 5 matching bases. V lost 2 bases to trimming and J lost 7 bases, with 14 bases between them. Germline V lookup: CDR1 MDHEN, CDR2 SYDVKM. This CDR3 comprises 15 residues. CDR3 sequence reads: CASSLDPGKGGELFF. CDR3 nucleotide sequence: TGTGCCAGCAGTTTAGATCCGGGGAAGGGCGGGGAGCTGTTTTTT.

The V call is TRBV5-1, the J call TRBJ1-1; 7 bases agree with TRBD1. The CDR3 length is 15 residues. CDR1 and CDR2 (germline): SGHRS, YFSETQ. The V and J ends lost 0 bases and 6 bases, in that order; junction bases with no gene match: 8. The CDR3: CASSLDPGGSAEAFF. In DNA, the CDR3 is TGCGCCAGCAGCTTGGATCCAGGGGGATCAGCTGAAGCTTTCTTT.

CDR3: CSVGDAEQYF. The CDR3 nucleotides are TGCAGCGTTGGTGATGCCGAGCAGTACTTC. The chain recombines TRBV29-1 with TRBJ2-7; the D is unclear. The germline V gene has CDR1 SQVTM and CDR2 ANQGSEA. V gave up 4 bases and J gave up 6 bases, with 7 bases separating them. CDR3 size: 10 residues.

This clone was seen a few times. This chain links TRBV6-1 with TRBJ1-5; D perhaps matches TRBD1 (5 bases). V was pared by 8 bases and J by 7 bases, with 24 bases between. The CDR3 runs 16 residues. Looked up from germline, CDR1 is MNHNS and CDR2 is SASEGT. The CDR3 region has the DNA TGTGCCAGCCGTGGGCAGGGATTAGGGTTTGAACAGCCCCAGCATTTT. Residues: CASRGQGLGFEQPQHF.

This chain links TRBV7-8 with TRBJ2-1; a possible D gene is TRBD1 (6 bases). Trimming took off 5 bases at V and 6 bases at J, with 20 bases between the two ends. The CDR3 is 16 amino acids. Germline V lookup: CDR1 SGHVS, CDR2 FQNEAQ. This CDR3 reads CASSRSRVTRGNEQFF. CDR3 DNA: TGTGCCAGCAGCCGATCTCGGGTTACCAGGGGCAATGAGCAGTTCTTC. The full variable domain, completed using reference TRBV7-8 and TRBJ2-1, is GAGVSQSPRYKVAKRGQDVALRCDPISGHVSLFWYQQALGQGPEFLTYFQNEAQLDKSGLPSDRFFAERPEGSVSTLKIQRTQQEDSAVYLCASSRSRVTRGNEQFFGPGTRLTVL.

The chain couples TRBV7-2 to TRBJ2-2; TRBD2 aligns across 8 bases. The trim removed 6 bases at V and 1 base at J, leaving 4 bases unmatched. This CDR3 has 15 residues. Looked up from germline, CDR1 is SGHTA and CDR2 is FQGNSA. The CDR3 DNA reads TGTGCCAGCAGTTTGGCGGGAGGGAACACCGGGGAGCTGTTTTTT. It yields the protein CASSLAGGNTGELFF.

V usage is TRBV11-2 and J usage is TRBJ1-2, with D perhaps TRBD1 (5 bases). Germline V gene data show CDR1 as SGHAT and CDR2 as FQNNGV. The CDR3 loop spans 14 amino acids. Trimming took off 4 bases at V and 2 bases at J, with 11 bases between the two ends. CDR3 amino acids: CASSSLGTNYGYTF. The CDR3 nucleotides are TGTGCCAGCAGCTCCCTCGGGACCAACTATGGCTACACCTTC.

This clone was found a few times. This chain connects TRBV4-2 to TRBJ2-7; 8 bases fit TRBD1. There are 14 residues in the CDR3. J gave up 9 bases and V 5 bases, and 12 bases lay outside the gene matches. Germline V gives CDR1 LGHNA, CDR2 YNFKEQ. CDR3 sequence reads: CASSERTGFSMQYF. CDR3 nucleotides: TGTGCCAGCAGCGAGCGGACAGGGTTCAGTATGCAGTACTTC.

This clone came up once. V usage is TRBV9 and J usage is TRBJ2-7, with TRBD2 matching 12 bases. V lost 3 bases to trimming and J lost 4 bases; unmatched junction nucleotides: 8. CDR1 and CDR2 from the germline V gene are SGDLS and YYNGEE. The CDR3 runs 16 residues. The CDR3 DNA reads as TGTGCCAGCAGCGGGAGAGGGACTAGCGGGTTATACGAGCAGTACTTC. Its translation: CASSGRGTSGLYEQYF.

The chain carries TRBV27 and TRBJ2-1; D unresolved. V lost 2 bases and J 7 bases, leaving 9 bases between the germline ends. The CDR3 has 13 residues. Germline V CDR1 and CDR2: MNHEY, SMNVEV (reference sequence). As DNA, the CDR3 is TGTGCCAGCAGTTTAGCTGTCTCTAATGAGCAGTTCTTC. Its translation is CASSLAVSNEQFF.

This clone was seen only once. The rearrangement uses TRBV21-1 and TRBJ1-1. TRBV21-1 is noted as a pseudogene. The CDR3 is made up of 12 amino acids. The CDR3 DNA is TGTGCCAGCTCAAAAGGTACCACTGAAGCTTTCTTT. Its translation: CASSKGTTEAFF.

This clone was observed a handful of times. The CDR3 DNA reads as TGCGCCAGCAGCTTGCGTCTAACTAGCATCCAAGAGACCCAGTACTTC. Translation gives CASSLRLTSIQETQYF. The chain uses TRBV5-1 and TRBJ2-5; perhaps TRBD2 as D (6 bases). This CDR3 has 16 amino acids. Germline values: CDR1 SGHRS, CDR2 YFSETQ. V dropped 1 base and J dropped 1 base, with 14 bases sitting between them.

The rearrangement uses TRBV10-3 and TRBJ1-1; D is undetermined. CDR3 size: 13 residues. The germline V gene has CDR1 ENHRY and CDR2 SYGVKD. Deletions cut 4 bases from V and 4 bases from J, with 10 bases between. CDR3 nucleotides: TGTGCCATCAGTGCAGATTGGGGCACTGAAGCTTTCTTT. Its protein product is CAISADWGTEAFF.

The chain combines TRBV5-1 with TRBJ2-3, with 8 bases fitting TRBD2. V was clipped by 6 bases and J by 5 bases; unmatched bases: 8. CDR1 SGHRS and CDR2 YFSETQ come from the germline V gene. CDR3 length: 14 amino acids. This CDR3 is CASKPGRAQDTQYF. CDR3 bases: TGCGCCAGCAAACCCGGGAGGGCCCAAGATACGCAGTATTTT.

The chain links TRBV18 to TRBJ1-1; TRBD1 aligns across 7 bases. V gave up 3 bases and J gave up 3 bases; unmatched junction bases: 4. The germline V gene has CDR1 KGHSH and CDR2 LQKENI. The CDR3 is 14 residues long. The CDR3 region has the DNA TGTGCCAGCTCACCTCTGGACAGGTACACTGAAGCTTTCTTT. Translated: CASSPLDRYTEAFF.

The chain is built from TRBV5-4 and TRBJ2-7, with no clear D. Germline V gene lookup returns CDR1 SGHNT and CDR2 YYREEE (reference sequence). CDR3 size: 12 residues. V was trimmed by 3 bases and J by 5 bases, leaving 9 bases between them. The CDR3 nucleotides read TGTGCCAGCAGCTATACTCGGGACGAGCAGTACTTC. It translates to CASSYTRDEQYF.

The V gene is TRBV2, the J gene TRBJ1-5, with D unresolved. Germline V gives CDR1 SNHLY, CDR2 FYNNEI. The germline V and J ends were trimmed by 2 bases and 7 bases, with 9 bases remaining between them. CDR3 size: 13 residues. This CDR3 is CASSETGGQPQHF. CDR3 DNA: TGTGCCAGCAGTGAAACCGGCGGGCAGCCCCAGCATTTT.

The V and J genes are TRBV7-2 and TRBJ2-1; TRBD2 agrees at 8 bases. CDR3 length equals 14 residues. The germline gives CDR1 SGHTA, CDR2 FQGNSA. The junction had 8 bases not matched to a gene; V was cut back by 5 bases and J by 8 bases. DNA of the CDR3: TGTGCCAGCAGCATAAGCGGGAGAAGCCATGAGCAGTTCTTC. It codes for CASSISGRSHEQFF.

This clone was found a few times. The CDR3 spells CASSLFGGTGNTGELFF. The CDR3 nucleotides are TGCGCCAGCAGCCTCTTCGGGGGGACAGGGAACACCGGGGAGCTGTTTTTT. The chain has TRBV4-3 and TRBJ2-2; TRBD1 is a possible D gene (8 bases). CDR1 is LGHNA and CDR2 is YSLEER in the germline V gene. V gave up 4 bases and J gave up 1 base, with 16 bases separating them. CDR3 length: 17 amino acids.

The chain couples TRBV4-3 to TRBJ2-2; 7 nucleotides match TRBD2. Germline V gene data show CDR1 as LGHNA and CDR2 as YSLEER. The CDR3 is 17 residues long. The V gene end was trimmed by 2 bases and the J gene end by 4 bases; junction bases not matched to a gene: 10. CDR3 bases: TGCGCCAGCAGCCAATTAAGGGGAGGGGACGGCACCGGGGAGCTGTTTTTT. Encoded protein: CASSQLRGGDGTGELFF.

V is TRBV5-4 and J is TRBJ2-1, with 7 bases lining up with TRBD1. CDR1 is SGHNT, CDR2 YYREEE, per germline (reference sequence). The CDR3 covers 13 residues. V trimming: 4 bases; J trimming: 10 bases; junction bases outside the gene matches: 8. The CDR3 sequence is CASSRDSVKEQFF. The CDR3 region has the DNA TGTGCCAGCAGCCGGGACAGCGTCAAGGAGCAGTTCTTC.